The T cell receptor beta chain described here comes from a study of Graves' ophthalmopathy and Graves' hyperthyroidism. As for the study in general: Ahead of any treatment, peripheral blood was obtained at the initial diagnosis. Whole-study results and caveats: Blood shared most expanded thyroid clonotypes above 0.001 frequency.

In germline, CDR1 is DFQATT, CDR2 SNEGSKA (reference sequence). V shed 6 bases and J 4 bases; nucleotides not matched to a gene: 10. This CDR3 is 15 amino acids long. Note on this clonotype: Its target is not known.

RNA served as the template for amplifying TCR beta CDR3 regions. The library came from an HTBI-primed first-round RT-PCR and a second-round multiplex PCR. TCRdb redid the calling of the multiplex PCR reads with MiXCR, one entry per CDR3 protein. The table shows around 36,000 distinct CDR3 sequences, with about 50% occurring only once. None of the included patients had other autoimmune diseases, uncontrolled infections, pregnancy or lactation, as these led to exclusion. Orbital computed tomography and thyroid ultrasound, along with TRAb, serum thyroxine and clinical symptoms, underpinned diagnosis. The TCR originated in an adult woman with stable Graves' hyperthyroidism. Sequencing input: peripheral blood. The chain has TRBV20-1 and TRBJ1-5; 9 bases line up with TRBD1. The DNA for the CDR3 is TGCAGTGCCCGCGACAGGGGGTTCGGAAATCAGCCCCAGCATTTT. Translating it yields CSARDRGFGNQPQHF.